This T cell receptor (beta chain) was found in a study of cytomegalovirus exposure and HLA in healthy donors. On the study more broadly: Later analysis reported that the 95 to 150 validation repertoires shared the platform of the roughly 680 first-cohort repertoires. Study results and limitations: High specificity and sensitivity for cytomegalovirus status were reported for the classifier. Most TCR sequences showed up rarely, but some public TCRs showed up in many donors. Overall, around 150 TCR beta chains were annotated as cytomegalovirus-associated.

This clone was seen once. Its cognate antigen is unknown. Here immunoSEQ multiplex PCR was the method, and the copy in TCRdb shows in-frame clones only, minus some. The table shows 90,000 to 130,000 clones, with around nine tenths occurring only once. Germline trimming cut 6 bases from V and 4 bases from J; bases unmatched to any gene: 3. Germline V gene sequence: CDR1 MNHNS, CDR2 SASEGT. This CDR3 spans 15 amino acids. The chain has TRBV6-1 and TRBJ2-2; 12 positions match TRBD2. The TCR was taken from a woman under 40 in good health and CMV-seropositive. The specimen sequenced was PBMCs. The CDR3 DNA reads as TGTGCCAGCAGCCTAGCGGGAGGGGGCACCGGGGAGCTGTTTTTT. This gives the protein CASSLAGGGTGELFF.